This entry lists 28 T cell receptor beta chains sequenced from one sample in a study of OX40 agonist ivuxolimab in advanced cancers. The protocol was immunoSEQ multiplex PCR, while the TCRdb copy is restricted to in-frame clones and leaves out a portion. The profile covers fewer than 85,000 clones, with 84% appearing a single time and under 7% taken by the ten largest. The sequencing here drew on CD4+ or CD8+ T cells sorted from blood, taken in a trial of the OX40 agonist ivuxolimab. Every receptor here comes from an adult with an advanced solid tumor such as melanoma, head and neck, liver or kidney cancer.

This chain links TRBV5-1 with TRBJ1-1; 7 bases map to TRBD1. CDR3 length: 14 amino acids. V lost 5 bases to trimming and J lost 0 bases; unmatched junction nucleotides: 4. CDR1 SGHRS and CDR2 YFSETQ come from the germline V gene. The CDR3, as DNA: TGCGCCAGCAGACCGACAGGGCTGAACACTGAAGCTTTCTTT. It is translated as CASRPTGLNTEAFF.

V and J are TRBV7-9 and TRBJ2-5; D is ambiguous. The CDR3 is made up of 12 amino acids. CDR1 is SEHNR and CDR2 is FQNEAQ in the germline V gene (reference sequence). Trimming took 3 bases from V and 3 from J, leaving 5 bases between them. The CDR3 reads CASSFLEETQYF. In DNA, the CDR3 is TGTGCCAGCAGCTTCCTAGAAGAGACCCAGTACTTC.

This chain joins TRBV19 and TRBJ2-7; TRBD2 matches 13 bases. CDR1 and CDR2 (germline): LNHDA, SQIVND (reference sequence). The junction had 1 base not matched to a gene; V was cut back by 1 base and J by 4 bases. The CDR3 sequence is 15 residues long. CDR3 sequence: CASSIGTSGSYEQYF. The CDR3 DNA reads TGTGCCAGTAGTATAGGGACTAGCGGGAGTTACGAGCAGTACTTC. Drawing the rest from reference TRBV19 and TRBJ2-7, the complete variable domain is DGGITQSPKYLFRKEGQNVTLSCEQNLNHDAMYWYRQDPGQGLRLIYYSQIVNDFQKGDIAEGYSVSREKKESFPLTVTSAQKNPTAFYLCASSIGTSGSYEQYFGPGTRLTVT.

V usage is TRBV11-3 and J usage is TRBJ2-2; D might be TRBD2 (8 bases). The germline V and J ends were trimmed by 5 bases and 4 bases, with 17 bases remaining between them. The V gene's germline CDR1 is SGHNT and CDR2 YENEEA. The CDR3 has 16 amino acids. The chain's CDR3 is CASSPRGDSSTGELFF. The DNA of the CDR3 is TGTGCCAGCAGCCCGCGGGGGGACAGTAGCACCGGGGAGCTGTTTTTT.

This rearrangement joins TRBV14 to TRBJ2-1; 14 positions agree with TRBD2. The CDR3 is 18 residues long. After removal of 3 bases from V and 0 bases from J, the junction contained 4 bases not matched to a gene. Germline-derived CDR1 and CDR2 are SGHDN and FVKESK. CDR3 coding DNA: TGTGCCAGCAGCCATCCGGGGACTAGCGGGGGCTCCTACAATGAGCAGTTCTTC. Residues: CASSHPGTSGGSYNEQFF.

This rearrangement joins TRBV30 to TRBJ1-3; D ambiguous. This CDR3 is 14 amino acids long. From germline, CDR1 is GTSNPN and CDR2 SVGIG (reference sequence). Trimming shortened V by 0 bases and J by 0 bases, and 6 bases separated the two germline ends. DNA for the CDR3: TGTGCCTGGAGTGTAGGTTACTCTGGAAACACCATATATTTT. This codes for CAWSVGYSGNTIYF.

The J gene is TRBJ1-5, the V gene TRBV19; 9 bases agree with TRBD1. The J segment lost 7 bases and the V segment lost 5 bases, leaving 6 bases of the junction unmatched. The CDR3 covers 14 residues. Germline lookup yields CDR1 LNHDA and CDR2 SQIVND (reference sequence). CDR3 region: CASSDRGLGQPQHF. DNA of the CDR3: TGTGCCAGTAGTGACAGGGGGTTGGGACAGCCCCAGCATTTT.

The chain couples TRBV5-8 to TRBJ2-5; D assignment may be TRBD1 or TRBD2 (5 bases each). Germline CDR1 reads SGHTS; CDR2 reads YDEGEE. This CDR3 is 15 amino acids long. V lost 4 bases and J 8 bases, leaving 21 bases between the germline ends. CDR3 coding DNA: TGTGCCAGCAGCCCTGATCCGGGGCGTGGGGGAACCCAGTACTTC. Amino acids: CASSPDPGRGGTQYF.

This chain uses TRBV9 with TRBJ1-3; a possible D gene is TRBD1 (5 bases). From germline, CDR1 is SGDLS and CDR2 YYNGEE. The CDR3 loop spans 16 amino acids. Trimming took off 0 bases at V and 0 bases at J, with 10 bases between the two ends. CDR3 nucleotide sequence: TGTGCCAGCAGCGTAGGAGCAGGGCCCTCTGGAAACACCATATATTTT. Its protein is CASSVGAGPSGNTIYF.

The chain recombines TRBV2 with TRBJ1-5, with D unresolved. The germline V gene has CDR1 SNHLY and CDR2 FYNNEI. This CDR3 is 13 amino acids long. The V end lost 4 bases, the J end lost 0 bases, and 4 bases lay between the germline ends. CDR3: CASSGDSNQPQHF. For the CDR3, the DNA is TGTGCCAGCAGTGGAGATAGCAATCAGCCCCAGCATTTT.

This chain links TRBV21-1 with TRBJ1-1; TRBD1 reflects the table's D call only, with no check against the DNA. TRBV21-1 is tagged as a pseudogene. CDR3 length equals 11 residues. CDR3 amino acids: CAIGTGPEAFF. DNA of the CDR3: TGTGCCATTGGGACAGGCCCTGAAGCTTTCTTT.

This clone was recorded a few times. The V and J genes are TRBV7-2 and TRBJ2-5; no clear D gene. CDR3 size: 12 residues. V lost 5 bases and J 5 bases, leaving 9 bases between the germline ends. Germline CDR1 reads SGHTA; CDR2 reads FQGNSA. DNA of the CDR3: TGTGCCAGCAGCCTGGCCTTGGAGACCCAGTACTTC. Translation gives CASSLALETQYF.

The sample holds one count of this clone. This chain uses TRBV6-1 with TRBJ1-2, with D possibly being TRBD1 (5 bases). CDR3 size: 13 residues. CDR1 MNHNS and CDR2 SASEGT come from the germline V gene. Trimming removed 8 bases from V and 2 bases from J, with 12 bases in between. CDR3 nucleotide sequence: TGTGCCAGCCAACAGACAGAGAACTATGGCTACACCTTC. It yields the protein CASQQTENYGYTF.

This chain links TRBV5-1 with TRBJ1-5; D ambiguous. The CDR3 contains 15 residues. Germline CDR1 reads SGHRS; CDR2 reads YFSETQ. Trimming stripped 0 bases from V and 2 bases from J, with 9 bases between. CDR3 sequence reads: CASSLGPGGNQPQHF. The CDR3, as DNA: TGCGCCAGCAGCTTGGGACCGGGAGGCAATCAGCCCCAGCATTTT. The complete variable domain, with remaining parts taken from reference TRBV5-1 and TRBJ1-5, reads KAGVTQTPRYLIKTRGQQVTLSCSPISGHRSVSWYQQTPGQGLQFLFEYFSETQRNKGNFPGRFSGRQFSNSRSEMNVSTLELGDSALYLCASSLGPGGNQPQHFGDGTRLSIL.

This chain links TRBV5-5 with TRBJ2-7; a weak D match, TRBD2 (5 bases). V was trimmed by 2 bases and J by 6 bases, leaving 12 bases between them. This CDR3 comprises 13 residues. Per the germline V gene, CDR1 is SGHKS and CDR2 is YYEKEE (reference sequence). The CDR3 region is CASSFLLAGEQYF. The CDR3 DNA follows: TGTGCCAGCAGCTTTCTTTTGGCGGGCGAGCAGTACTTC.

The chain couples TRBV6-5 to TRBJ1-5, with D possibly TRBD1 on 5 matching bases. V was clipped by 4 bases and J by 9 bases, with 16 bases between them. The CDR3 runs to 14 residues. Germline CDR1 is MNHEY and CDR2 is SVGAGI. CDR3 sequence reads: CASSSGLQNGPQHF. In DNA, the CDR3 is TGTGCCAGCAGTTCGGGACTTCAGAATGGGCCCCAGCATTTT.

For the CDR3, the DNA is TGTGCCAGCAGCTTGCTAGCGGGATTGGATGAGCAGTTCTTC. Encoded protein: CASSLLAGLDEQFF. This rearrangement joins TRBV7-3 to TRBJ2-1; 9 bases line up with TRBD2. Germline-derived CDR1 and CDR2 are SGHTA and FQGTGA. The CDR3 totals 14 residues. The junction had 5 bases not matched to a gene; V was cut back by 3 bases and J by 8 bases.

The rearrangement joins TRBV2 to TRBJ1-1, with D maybe TRBD1 (5 bases). Trimming removed 11 bases at V and 6 bases at J, with 13 bases between. The CDR3 runs 11 residues. Germline lookup yields CDR1 SNHLY and CDR2 FYNNEI. The CDR3 is CAGHTEAEAFF. The CDR3, as DNA: TGTGCCGGACATACAGAGGCTGAAGCTTTCTTT.

The rearrangement uses TRBV4-2 and TRBJ2-2; D is uncertain. The V end lost 0 bases, the J end lost 8 bases, and 10 bases lay between the germline ends. Germline CDR1 reads LGHNA; CDR2 reads YNFKEQ. CDR3 length: 14 residues. As DNA, the CDR3 is TGTGCCAGCAGCCAAGAACCCAGTGCGGGGGAGCTGTTTTTT. This encodes CASSQEPSAGELFF.

The V and J genes are TRBV18 and TRBJ2-3; 8 bases are shared with TRBD1. This CDR3 is built from 15 residues. V dropped 5 bases and J dropped 2; count of bases not matched to a gene: 6. The germline V gene has CDR1 KGHSH and CDR2 LQKENI. Written as DNA, the CDR3 is TGTGCCAGCTCAGACGGACAGGGAAACACAGATACGCAGTATTTT. The encoded protein is CASSDGQGNTDTQYF.

This chain uses TRBV29-1 with TRBJ2-1; 10 nucleotides agree with TRBD1. Germline V lookup: CDR1 SQVTM, CDR2 ANQGSEA. This CDR3 is 13 amino acids long. J was trimmed by 5 bases and V by 7 bases; bases with no gene match: 5. The CDR3: CSGEGQGNNEQFF. The CDR3 DNA reads TGCAGCGGAGAGGGACAGGGGAACAATGAGCAGTTCTTC.

The chain has TRBV7-2 and TRBJ2-3; D gene unclear. CDR3 length: 13 residues. The V gene lost 4 bases and the J gene lost 4 bases, with 9 bases spanning the gap. Germline values: CDR1 SGHTA, CDR2 FQGNSA. Here the CDR3 DNA reads TGTGCCAGCAGCTCCAGGCCGGCAGATACGCAGTATTTT. Translating it yields CASSSRPADTQYF.

The rearrangement links TRBV28 to TRBJ1-2; D unresolved. The CDR3 length is 13 residues. Per the germline V gene, CDR1 is MDHEN and CDR2 is SYDVKM. Deletions cut 7 bases from V and 4 bases from J, with 13 bases between. The CDR3 sequence: CASTPFRSYGYTF. Written as DNA, the CDR3 is TGTGCCAGCACCCCGTTTCGGTCCTATGGCTACACCTTC.

The chain carries TRBV30 and TRBJ2-5; TRBD1 is a possible D gene (6 bases). In germline, CDR1 is GTSNPN, CDR2 SVGIG (reference sequence). The ends were cut back, 0 bases at V and 4 bases at J, with 9 bases in the middle. The CDR3 length is 13 residues. This CDR3 reads CAWSVGGRETQYF. The CDR3 nucleotides are TGTGCCTGGAGTGTAGGGGGTAGAGAGACCCAGTACTTC.

This rearrangement joins TRBV5-8 to TRBJ1-5; D is unresolved. This CDR3 contains 17 residues. CDR1 and CDR2 from the germline V gene are SGHTS and YDEGEE. Trimming left V 2 bases short and J 2 bases short, with 17 bases between. The CDR3 nucleotides are TGTGCCAGCAGCTTCAGGTTGTCGACGGAAGGCAATCAGCCCCAGCATTTT. It translates to CASSFRLSTEGNQPQHF.

V and J are TRBV4-1 and TRBJ2-4; no reliable D call. Germline-derived CDR1 and CDR2 are MGHRA and YSYEKL. CDR3 size: 14 residues. V lost 4 bases and J lost 3, with 10 bases in between. The CDR3 protein is CASSPTGVKNIQYF. CDR3 sequence (DNA): TGCGCCAGCAGCCCCACCGGTGTCAAAAACATTCAGTACTTC.

The rearrangement uses TRBV19 and TRBJ2-7, with 10 bases fitting TRBD1. Germline V lookup: CDR1 LNHDA, CDR2 SQIVND (reference sequence). Germline trimming cut 7 bases from V and 6 bases from J; bases unmatched to any gene: 9. This CDR3 comprises 14 residues. CDR3 sequence (DNA): TGTGCCAGTACCTCGACAGGGGGCCATCTCGAGCAGTACTTC. Protein: CASTSTGGHLEQYF. Full variable domain (missing parts from reference TRBV19 and TRBJ2-7): DGGITQSPKYLFRKEGQNVTLSCEQNLNHDAMYWYRQDPGQGLRLIYYSQIVNDFQKGDIAEGYSVSREKKESFPLTVTSAQKNPTAFYLCASTSTGGHLEQYFGPGTRLTVT.

The chain recombines TRBV4-3 with TRBJ2-5; 8 bases are a match to TRBD1. CDR1 LGHNA and CDR2 YSLEER come from the germline V gene. The trim removed 4 bases at V and 5 bases at J, leaving 6 bases unmatched. CDR3 length: 14 amino acids. Here the CDR3 reads CASSPGQGPETQYF. CDR3 nucleotide sequence: TGCGCCAGCAGCCCCGGACAGGGTCCGGAGACCCAGTACTTC.